The text below deals with one TCR beta chain. Germline V gives CDR1 MDHEN, CDR2 SYDVKM. The CDR3 covers 14 residues. The source of the sample is a study of shared clonotypes between healthy human individuals. TCRdb keeps only in-frame clones here, not all; method: immunoSEQ multiplex PCR. Among hundreds of thousands of clones listed, more than 95% were seen once. The sequenced material came from naive CD4+ T cells sorted from blood. Subset: CD45RA+ positively selected. The chain links TRBV28 to TRBJ2-5; D unresolved. The tail of the sequence fits TRBJ2-7 better, so the J call may be wrong. The clonotype comes from a young woman in good health. In DNA, the CDR3 is TGTGCCAGCAGTTTATGGCGGACCTCCTACGAGCAGTACTTC. Its translation is CASSLWRTSYEQYF.